A selection of T cell receptor beta chains follows, all from one sample in a study of cytomegalovirus exposure and HLA in healthy donors. Some clones are missing from TCRdb's copy, which holds only in-frame ones; the method was immunoSEQ multiplex PCR. This sample has 85,000 to 95,000 clones, with over 55% found just once. The sequenced sample consisted of PBMCs. These receptors all stem from a woman aged 25 to 45 in good health and CMV-seronegative. Both conserved end residues are part of each CDR3. A D gene is named only where the DNA matches it firmly. Only some rows state a clone size, as once, few, many or a class for expanded clones.

>TRBV7-9|TRBJ2-5|.|.
TGTGCCAGCAGCTTAGGTGGGGCAAGATCGGAGACCCAGTACTTC
CASSLGGARSETQYF
>TRBV7-6|TRBJ1-1|.|.
TGTGCCAGCAGCCAACGTATGGCGGACACTGAAGCTTTCTTT
CASSQRMADTEAFF
>TRBV2|TRBJ1-1|few|.
TGTGCCAGCAGTGAAGTTGCAGGGTCGGGCACTGAAGCTTTCTTT
CASSEVAGSGTEAFF
>TRBV5-1|TRBJ2-3|.|.
TGCGCCAGCAGCTTGTGGTCAGGGCTTGGAGATACGCAGTATTTT
CASSLWSGLGDTQYF
>TRBV18|TRBJ1-5|.|TRBD1
TGTGCCAGCTCACCTGGGGACAGCGTTTATCAGCCCCAGCATTTT
CASSPGDSVYQPQHF
>TRBV18|TRBJ2-3|.|.
TGTGCCAGCTCTGACCAGTTCGGGGATACGCAGTATTTT
CASSDQFGDTQYF
>TRBV7-2|TRBJ2-5|once|.
TGTGCCAGCAGCTTAGACAGGAGAAAGACCCAGTACTTC
CASSLDRRKTQYF
>TRBV4-2|TRBJ2-3|.|TRBD2
TGTGCCAGCAGCCAAGAGCCTACGGGGGGTAATAATACGCAGTATTTT
CASSQEPTGGNNTQYF
>TRBV4-2|TRBJ1-1|.|.
TGTGCCAGCAGCCAAGATTATGCGGGAGGGGCGCTTAACACTGAAGCTTTCTTT
CASSQDYAGGALNTEAFF
>TRBV19|TRBJ1-5|.|TRBD1
TGTGCCAGTAGTCCAGACAGGGCAAAGCCCCAGCATTTT
CASSPDRAKPQHF
>TRBV5-6|TRBJ2-7|.|TRBD1
TGTGCCAGCAGTTTGGGACAGGGGATTGTCGAGCAGTACTTC
CASSLGQGIVEQYF
>TRBV30|TRBJ1-2|.|TRBD1
TGTGCCTGGAGTCGACAGGGAACCTTTTATGGCTACACCTTC
CAWSRQGTFYGYTF
>TRBV6-5|TRBJ1-1|.|TRBD1
TGTGCCAGCAGTTACTCACGGACAGGGATTGTAAGAGCTTTCTTT
CASSYSRTGIVRAFF
>TRBV10-1|TRBJ1-5|.|.
TGCGCCAGCAGTGTCCAGGGGTGGCACAATCAGCCCCAGCATTTT
CASSVQGWHNQPQHF
>TRBV6-1|TRBJ1-1|.|.
TGTGCCAGCAGTGAGGGACACCGAATGAGACACACTGAAGCTTTCTTT
CASSEGHRMRHTEAFF
>TRBV29-1|TRBJ2-7|few|.
TGCAGCGTTGAAACCTTCAGCTACGAGCAGTACTTC
CSVETFSYEQYF
>TRBV6-5|TRBJ1-1|once|TRBD1
TGTGCCAGCAGTTACAACAGGGGGATGAACACTGAAGCTTTCTTT
CASSYNRGMNTEAFF
>TRBV27|TRBJ1-1|.|.
TGTGCCAGCAGTTCTCCGGGGGTGGCCACTGAAGCTTTCTTT
CASSSPGVATEAFF
>TRBV7-9|TRBJ2-3|.|TRBD2
TGTGCCAGCAGCATCGGACTAGCGGGAGCATTACAGACGGATACGCAGTATTTT
CASSIGLAGALQTDTQYF
>TRBV9|TRBJ2-7|.|TRBD2
TGTGCCAGCAGCGTAGCTAGCGGACCTTTCTACGAGCAGTACTTC
CASSVASGPFYEQYF
>TRBV30|TRBJ2-6|.|.
TGTGCCTGGAGATCGTCAGGACTTTCTGGGGCCAACGTCCTGACTTTC
CAWRSSGLSGANVLTF
>TRBV28|TRBJ1-5|few|TRBD1
TGTGCCAGCAAAATTAGGTGGGGACAGGGCAATCAGCCCCAGCATTTT
CASKIRWGQGNQPQHF
>TRBV5-4|TRBJ1-1|.|TRBD1
TGTGCCAGCAGCTTGGTCGGGGACAGGGGAACTGAAGCTTTCTTT
CASSLVGDRGTEAFF
>TRBV9|TRBJ2-1|.|TRBD2
TGTGCCAGCACTATCGGAAGCGGGAGGTACAATGAGCAGTTCTTC
CASTIGSGRYNEQFF
>TRBV28|TRBJ1-6|once|.
TGTGCCGGGGCGGGGTCAAATTCACCCCTCCACTTT
CAGAGSNSPLHF
>TRBV9|TRBJ2-5|.|TRBD2
TGTGCCAGCAGCGTAACCCCGGGACTAGCGGGGGCCGGAGAGACCCAGTACTTC
CASSVTPGLAGAGETQYF
>TRBV5-6|TRBJ1-5|.|.
TGTGCCAGCAGCTCGTCGGGAAGGGTAGATCAGCCCCAGCATTTT
CASSSSGRVDQPQHF
>TRBV23-1|TRBJ1-2|.|.
TGCGCCAGCCTCTCGGGGGAGTGGGGCTACACCTTC
CASLSGEWGYTF
>TRBV10-3|TRBJ2-2|few|.
TGTGCCATCAGTCAAAATACAGGGATGAGGACCGGGGAGCTGTTTTTT
CAISQNTGMRTGELFF
>TRBV11-2|TRBJ2-4|once|TRBD2
TGTGCCAGCAGCTTAGAGGGTAGCGGGGACCGGTACTTC
CASSLEGSGDRYF
>TRBV5-1|TRBJ2-2|few|TRBD2
TGCGCCAGCAGCCCGACTAGCGGGCTGAACACCGGGGAGCTGTTTTTT
CASSPTSGLNTGELFF
>TRBV11-3|TRBJ2-1|few|.
TGTGCCAGCAGCTTAGATGGCGGTCCCAGCTCCTACAATGAGCAGTTCTTC
CASSLDGGPSSYNEQFF
>TRBV21-1|TRBJ2-3|once|.
TGTGCCAGCAGCAAAGACACAGGTACGCAGTATTTT
CASSKDTGTQYF
>TRBV9|TRBJ2-1|.|TRBD2
TGTGCCAGCAGCGCCCCTGCGGCGGGAGATAACAATGAGCAGTTCTTC
CASSAPAAGDNNEQFF
>TRBV30|TRBJ1-2|.|.
TGTGCCTGGAGTGCCACGGGGTCCGGGGGCTACACCTTC
CAWSATGSGGYTF
>TRBV5-6|TRBJ1-2|.|.
TGTGCCAGCAGCTTGGTTGGGGGGTCCGGCTACACCTTC
CASSLVGGSGYTF
>TRBV25-1|TRBJ2-5|.|.
TGTGCCAGCAGTGAACCTACAGGGCGAAGGGCGGAGACCCAGTACTTC
CASSEPTGRRAETQYF
>TRBV7-2|TRBJ2-4|once|TRBD1
TGTGCCAGCTGTCCCGGGACAGGATACATTCAGTACTTC
CASCPGTGYIQYF
>TRBV6-6|TRBJ1-6|.|.
TGTGCCAGCAGTTACTCGGGGAGCTCCTATAATTCACCCCTCCACTTT
CASSYSGSSYNSPLHF
>TRBV28|TRBJ2-2|.|.
TGTGCCAGCAGTTCCTACCGCACGAACACCGGGGAGCTGTTTTTT
CASSSYRTNTGELFF
>TRBV7-9|TRBJ1-1|.|.
TGTGCCAGCAGCCCGACAGGTGACACTGAAGCTTTCTTT
CASSPTGDTEAFF
>TRBV5-1|TRBJ2-5|.|.
TGCGCCAGCAGCTTGTACACAGGGACCGAGACCCAGTACTTC
CASSLYTGTETQYF
>TRBV6-5|TRBJ2-7|once|TRBD2
TGTGCCAGCGGGCTACTAGCGGGAGTTGTCTACGAGCAGTACTTC
CASGLLAGVVYEQYF
>TRBV11-2|TRBJ2-7|.|TRBD1
TGTGCCAGCAGCTTAGCAGGGGGCAACTACGAGCAGTACTTC
CASSLAGGNYEQYF
>TRBV18|TRBJ2-3|.|.
TGTGCCAGCTCTCCCGGCGGGGTCACAGATACGCAGTATTTT
CASSPGGVTDTQYF
>TRBV10-2|TRBJ1-2|few|.
TGCGCCAGCAGTCGTTACAGGGTCCCTGGCTATGGCTACACCTTC
CASSRYRVPGYGYTF
>TRBV5-8|TRBJ2-2|few|TRBD1
TGTGCCAGCAGCTTGTGGACAGGGTGGGGCGGGGAGCTGTTTTTT
CASSLWTGWGGELFF
>TRBV7-3|TRBJ1-1|.|.
TGTGCCAGCAGCTTAGGGCAGAACACTGAAGCTTTCTTT
CASSLGQNTEAFF
>TRBV29-1|TRBJ1-1|.|.
TGCAGCGCCCTGGTAGAGGAAGCTTTCTTT
CSALVEEAFF